Listed below are T cell receptor beta chains from one sample, sequenced in a study of blood T cell repertoires in COVID-19. The data were produced by immunoSEQ multiplex PCR, yet TCRdb's version contains in-frame clones alone and is incomplete. Here the sample spans more than 95,000 clones, about 80% being singletons. Material for sequencing was peripheral blood. The receptor set was obtained from a woman in her 50s with acute or convalescent COVID-19. The CDR3 runs from the conserved cysteine through the conserved F or W. Each record gives: V gene, J gene, D gene, clone size, CDR3 DNA, CDR3 protein. D genes are given only for firm matches. Not all rows give a size; the values are once, few, many and, for expanded clones, a class.

>TRBV6-1|TRBJ1-2|.|.
TGTGCCAGCAGTGAAAGCCCTGGCTACACCTTC
CASSESPGYTF
>TRBV7-2|TRBJ1-1|TRBD1|.
TGTGCCAGCAGCTTTTACAGGGGGGGCACTGAAGCTTTCTTT
CASSFYRGGTEAFF
>TRBV19|TRBJ2-3|TRBD2|.
TGTGCCAGTAGTGCGTCGGGAGGAGATACGCAGTATTTT
CASSASGGDTQYF
>TRBV19|TRBJ1-6|.|.
TGTGCCAGTAGTATAGGAGCGGGATCACCCCTCCACTTT
CASSIGAGSPLHF
>TRBV4-1|TRBJ1-4|.|.
TGCGCCAGCAGCCGAGACCACGGGGGTGCAACTAATGAAAAACTGTTTTTT
CASSRDHGGATNEKLFF
>TRBV5-1|TRBJ1-6|TRBD1|.
TGCGCCAGCAGCTTGGGACAGGGGGGGATTTCACCCCTCCACTTT
CASSLGQGGISPLHF
>TRBV18|TRBJ2-3|TRBD2|.
TGTGCCAGCTCACCGGTCGTTGCTAGCGGGAGACAGACGACAGATACGCAGTATTTT
CASSPVVASGRQTTDTQYF
>TRBV6-5|TRBJ1-2|TRBD1|.
TGTGCCAGCAGTTACGGGACAGGGGCGGGCTACACCTTC
CASSYGTGAGYTF
>TRBV18|TRBJ1-2|.|.
TGTGCCAGCTCACACCCGACGGCTAGTAACTATGGCTACACCTTC
CASSHPTASNYGYTF
>TRBV3-1/TRBV3-2|TRBJ1-5|.|.
TGTGCCAGCAGCCAGTCCTCTGATCAGCCCCAGCATTTT
CASSQSSDQPQHF
>TRBV3-1/TRBV3-2|TRBJ1-2|.|.
TGTGCCAGCAGCCAAGAGCCAGGTCAGGGGAGAGGCTACACCTTC
CASSQEPGQGRGYTF
>TRBV6-1|TRBJ1-4|.|.
TGTGCCAGCAGTGTAAGGGGGATTGCAACTAATGAAAAACTGTTTTTT
CASSVRGIATNEKLFF
>TRBV28|TRBJ1-1|.|.
TGTGCCAGCAGTTTACCGGGGGGCAGGAGGGCTTTCTTT
CASSLPGGRRAFF
>TRBV2|TRBJ2-5|TRBD2|once
TGTGCCAGCAGTGAGATAGCGGGCCGTTTAGTCCAGTACTTC
CASSEIAGRLVQYF
>TRBV2|TRBJ1-6|TRBD1|.
TGTGCCAGCAGTGAACTACAGGGGGCGCTTCACCTCCACTTT
CASSELQGALHLHF
>TRBV25-1|TRBJ1-1|.|.
TGTGCCAGCAGTGACAGTTCGAAGGGGGTAAACACTGAAGCTTTCTTT
CASSDSSKGVNTEAFF
>TRBV7-9|TRBJ2-7|TRBD2|.
TGTGCCAGCAGCCCCGGGGGGGGTAGCCACGAGCAGTACTTC
CASSPGGGSHEQYF
>TRBV2|TRBJ1-2|TRBD1|.
TGTGCCAGTGTTACGGGACAGGGGGCAATTGGCTACACCTTC
CASVTGQGAIGYTF
>TRBV7-3|TRBJ1-1|TRBD1|.
TGTGCCAGCAGCCTTACTCCGGGACAGGGGGGGACTGAAGCTTTCTTT
CASSLTPGQGGTEAFF
>TRBV5-1|TRBJ1-5|.|.
TGCGCCAGCAGTATAGGGGTGGGTCAGCCCCAGCATTTT
CASSIGVGQPQHF
>TRBV18|TRBJ2-7|.|.
TGTGCCAGCTCACCCCGAGAGGGGGAGAACTACGAGCAGTACTTC
CASSPREGENYEQYF
>TRBV10-3|TRBJ1-1|.|.
TGTGCCATCAGTCCAGGGTTTGCCACTGAAGCTTTCTTT
CAISPGFATEAFF
>TRBV5-1|TRBJ2-3|.|once
TGCGCCAGCAGCCCGGCGGGCGGGGGCACAGATACGCAGTATTTT
CASSPAGGGTDTQYF
>TRBV5-1|TRBJ2-3|.|once
TGCGCCAGCAGCGACAGGACAGCGACTAGCACAGATACGCAGTATTTT
CASSDRTATSTDTQYF
>TRBV14|TRBJ2-7|.|.
TGTGCCAGCAGCCAAGCGCGCGAGCAGTACTTC
CASSQAREQYF
>TRBV2|TRBJ2-3|TRBD1|.
TGTGCCAGCAGTCGACAGGGGGCCACAGATACGCAGTATTTT
CASSRQGATDTQYF
>TRBV29-1|TRBJ1-1|TRBD1|.
TGCAGCGTGGAGCCGGGACAGGGTGATACTGAAGCTTTCTTT
CSVEPGQGDTEAFF
>TRBV18|TRBJ1-6|TRBD1|.
TGTGCCAGCTCACAAATGACAGGGAAAAATAATTCACCCCTCCACTTT
CASSQMTGKNNSPLHF
>TRBV6-5|TRBJ2-7|TRBD2|few
TGTGCCAGCAGTTACTCGTGGCGGGAGGCCTACGAGCAGTACTTC
CASSYSWREAYEQYF
>TRBV30|TRBJ1-2|.|.
TGTGCCTGGAGTGTAAGAGGCGGCTACACCTTC
CAWSVRGGYTF
>TRBV2|TRBJ1-1|TRBD1|.
TGTGCCAGCAGTGGATCCGGGACAGGGGGCACTGAAGCTTTCTTT
CASSGSGTGGTEAFF
>TRBV5-4|TRBJ1-1|.|.
TGTGCCAGCACCATCGGCCGAGGGAACACTGAAGCTTTCTTT
CASTIGRGNTEAFF